This TCR beta chain originates from a study of CD8+ T cells in alopecia areata. Study-wide context: Percent of scalp involved defined treated patients' severity scores. Overall study findings and caveats: Within the top 100, expanded CD8+ clones significantly decreased with tofacitinib, as did scalp clonality.

A word on this clone: Its antigen remains unidentified.

The treatment denotes: oral pan-JAK inhibitor, 5-10 mg twice daily. Trimming pared 0 bases from V and 7 bases from J, leaving 12 bases between. The germline gives CDR1 GTSNPN, CDR2 SVGIG (reference sequence). CDR3 length: 13 amino acids. Once RNA had been extracted, it was reverse transcribed into cDNA to act as the sequencing template. The table came from immunoSEQ multiplex PCR; TCRdb's copy has only in-frame clones and leaves some out. The sample holds a few hundred thousand clones, 60% seen once. This sequence originates from a human donor with alopecia areata. Specimen: CD4+ T cells sorted from blood, collected at approximately week 52, from a patient treated with tofacitinib. V is TRBV30 and J is TRBJ1-2; D is perhaps TRBD1 (6 bases). DNA of the CDR3: TGTGCCTGGAGTGTACTACAGGGAAGTGGCTACACCTTC. Its translation is CAWSVLQGSGYTF.